The clone carrying this TCR beta chain has a count of ten or more. These data originate in a study of metastatic and nonmetastatic thyroid tumors. Overall study: From malignant and benign thyroid patients, repertoires in blood and in tumor or nodule tissue were compared.

Germline-derived CDR1 and CDR2 are LNHDA and SQIVND (reference sequence). Between the trimmed V and J ends, which lost 6 bases and 3 bases, there was a span of 11 bases. This CDR3 has 13 amino acids. The authors' processing: Between-group CDR3 differences, defined by clinicopathological status, yielded a distant-metastasis classifier for papillary thyroid cancer. TCRdb used MiXCR to call clones anew from the PCR reads. TCRdb, not the original authors, processed these V and J calls. The sample records about 70,000 clones, around 18% being singletons. Patients were all untreated before their thyroid surgery.

The sequencing input was blood. The TCR originated in a female donor with papillary thyroid cancer or a benign thyroid nodule (not recorded which). Some clones in this sample may be carry-over from other donors' samples. The gene calls are TRBV19 and TRBJ1-2; a possible D gene is TRBD1 (6 bases). The CDR3 spells CASRLGGDYGYTF. The CDR3 bases are TGTGCCAGTAGGCTTGGGGGCGACTATGGCTACACCTTC.